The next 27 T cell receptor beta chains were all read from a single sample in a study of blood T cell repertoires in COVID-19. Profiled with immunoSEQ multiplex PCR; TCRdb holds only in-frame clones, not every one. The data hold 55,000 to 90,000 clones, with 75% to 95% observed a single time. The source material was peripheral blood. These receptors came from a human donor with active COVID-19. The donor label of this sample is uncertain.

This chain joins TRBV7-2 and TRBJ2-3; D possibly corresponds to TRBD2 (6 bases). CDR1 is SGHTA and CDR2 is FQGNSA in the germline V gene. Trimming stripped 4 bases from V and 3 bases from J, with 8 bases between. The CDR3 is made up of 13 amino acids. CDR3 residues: CASSSSGTDTQYF. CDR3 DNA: TGTGCCAGCAGCTCAAGCGGGACAGATACGCAGTATTTT.

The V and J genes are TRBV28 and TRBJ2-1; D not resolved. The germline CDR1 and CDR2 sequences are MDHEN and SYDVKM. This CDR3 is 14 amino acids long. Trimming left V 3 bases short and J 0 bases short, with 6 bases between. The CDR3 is CASSFDNSYNEQFF. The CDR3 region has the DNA TGTGCCAGCAGTTTTGACAACTCCTACAATGAGCAGTTCTTC.

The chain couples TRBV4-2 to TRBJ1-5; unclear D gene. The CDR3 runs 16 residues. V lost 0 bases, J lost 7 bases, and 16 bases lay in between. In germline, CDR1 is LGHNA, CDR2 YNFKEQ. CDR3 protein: CASSQEFTGFDQPQHF. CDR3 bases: TGTGCCAGCAGCCAAGAATTTACCGGGTTCGACCAGCCCCAGCATTTT.

The CDR3 region is CASSEKVEAGKRYF. The CDR3 DNA reads TGTGCCAGCAGTGAAAAAGTAGAGGCCGGGAAGCGGTACTTC. This chain links TRBV6-1 with TRBJ2-7; the D gene is possibly TRBD2 (5 bases). The CDR3 sequence is 14 residues long. V was trimmed by 2 bases and J by 12 bases, leaving 20 bases between them. Per the germline V gene, CDR1 is MNHNS and CDR2 is SASEGT.

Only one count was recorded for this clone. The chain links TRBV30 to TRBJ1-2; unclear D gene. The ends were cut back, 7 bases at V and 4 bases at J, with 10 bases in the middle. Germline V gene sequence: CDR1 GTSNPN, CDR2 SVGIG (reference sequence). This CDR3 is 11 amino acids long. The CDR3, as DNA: TGTGCCTTCGGGTTTGCCTATGGCTACACCTTC. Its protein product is CAFGFAYGYTF.

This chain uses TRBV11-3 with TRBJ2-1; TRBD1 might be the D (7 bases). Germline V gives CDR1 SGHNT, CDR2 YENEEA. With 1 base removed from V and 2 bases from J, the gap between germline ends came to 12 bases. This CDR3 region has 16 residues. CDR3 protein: CASSLAGGTPYNEQFF. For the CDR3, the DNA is TGTGCCAGCAGCTTAGCAGGGGGGACCCCCTACAATGAGCAGTTCTTC.

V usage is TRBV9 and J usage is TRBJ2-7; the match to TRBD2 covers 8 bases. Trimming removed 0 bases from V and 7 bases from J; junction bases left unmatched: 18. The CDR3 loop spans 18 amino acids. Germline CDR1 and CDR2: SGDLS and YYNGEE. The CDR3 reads CASSVAPAGGLLPREQYF. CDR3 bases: TGTGCCAGCAGCGTAGCTCCGGCGGGAGGCCTCTTACCTCGGGAGCAGTACTTC.

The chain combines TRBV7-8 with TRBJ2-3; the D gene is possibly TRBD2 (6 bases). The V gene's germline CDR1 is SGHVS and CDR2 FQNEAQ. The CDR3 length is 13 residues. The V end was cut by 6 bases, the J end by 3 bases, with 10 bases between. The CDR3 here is CASSRAGTDTQYF. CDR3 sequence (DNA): TGTGCCAGCAGTCGCGCGGGAACAGATACGCAGTATTTT.

CDR3 loop: CSASEGGFNHNEQFF. CDR3 bases: TGCAGTGCTAGTGAGGGGGGTTTTAACCACAATGAGCAGTTCTTC. This rearrangement joins TRBV20-1 to TRBJ2-1; D tentatively reads TRBD1 or TRBD2 (6 bases each). The CDR3 totals 15 residues. V was trimmed by 3 bases and J by 5 bases, leaving 17 bases between them. The germline CDR1 and CDR2 sequences are DFQATT and SNEGSKA (reference sequence).

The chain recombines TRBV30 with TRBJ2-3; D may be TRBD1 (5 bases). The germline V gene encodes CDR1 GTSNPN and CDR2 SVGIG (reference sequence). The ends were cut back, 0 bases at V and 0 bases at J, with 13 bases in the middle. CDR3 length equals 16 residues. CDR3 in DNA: TGTGCCTGGAGTGTATACAGGACCATTAGCACAGATACGCAGTATTTT. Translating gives CAWSVYRTISTDTQYF. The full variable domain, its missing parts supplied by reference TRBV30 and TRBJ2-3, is SQTIHQWPATLVQPVGSPLSLECTVEGTSNPNLYWYRQAAGRGLQLLFYSVGIGQISSEVPQNLSASRPQDRQFILSSKKLLLSDSGFYLCAWSVYRTISTDTQYFGPGTRLTVL.

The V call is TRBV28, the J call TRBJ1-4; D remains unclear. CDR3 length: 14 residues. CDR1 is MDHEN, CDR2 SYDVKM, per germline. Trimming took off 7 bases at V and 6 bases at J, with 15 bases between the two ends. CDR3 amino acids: CASTQLLSHEKLFF. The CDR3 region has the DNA TGTGCCAGCACCCAACTTCTTTCACATGAAAAACTGTTTTTT.

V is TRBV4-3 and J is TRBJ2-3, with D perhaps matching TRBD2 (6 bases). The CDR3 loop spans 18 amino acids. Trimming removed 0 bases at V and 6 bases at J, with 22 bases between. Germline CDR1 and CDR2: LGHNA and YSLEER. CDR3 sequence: CASSQDGRGYISLDTQYF. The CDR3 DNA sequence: TGCGCCAGCAGCCAAGACGGGAGAGGGTATATTTCGTTGGATACGCAGTATTTT.

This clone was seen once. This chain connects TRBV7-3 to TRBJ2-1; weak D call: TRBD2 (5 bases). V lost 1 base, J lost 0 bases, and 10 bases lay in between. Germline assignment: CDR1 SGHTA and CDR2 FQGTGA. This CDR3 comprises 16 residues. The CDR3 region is CASSLNQGSSYNEQFF. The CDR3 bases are TGTGCCAGCAGCTTAAATCAAGGGAGCTCCTACAATGAGCAGTTCTTC.

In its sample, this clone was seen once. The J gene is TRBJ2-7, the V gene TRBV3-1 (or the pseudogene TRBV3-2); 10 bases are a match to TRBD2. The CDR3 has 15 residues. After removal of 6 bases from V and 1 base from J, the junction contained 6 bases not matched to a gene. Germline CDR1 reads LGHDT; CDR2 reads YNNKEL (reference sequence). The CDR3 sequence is CASRPGLATSYEQYF. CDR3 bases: TGTGCCAGCAGACCGGGACTAGCGACTTCCTACGAGCAGTACTTC.

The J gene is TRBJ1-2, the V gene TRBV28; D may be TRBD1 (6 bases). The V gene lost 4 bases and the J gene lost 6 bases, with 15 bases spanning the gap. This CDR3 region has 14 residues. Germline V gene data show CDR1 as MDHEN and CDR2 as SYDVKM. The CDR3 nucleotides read TGTGCCAGCAGTTCCCACGGGGGGCGGGATGGCTACACCTTC. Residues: CASSSHGGRDGYTF.

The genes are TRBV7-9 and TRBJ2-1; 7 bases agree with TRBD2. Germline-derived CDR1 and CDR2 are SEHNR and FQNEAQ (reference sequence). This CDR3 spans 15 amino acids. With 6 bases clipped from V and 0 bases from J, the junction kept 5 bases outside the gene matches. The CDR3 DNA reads TGTGCCAGCAGTCGTACTAGCGTCTCCTACAATGAGCAGTTCTTC. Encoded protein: CASSRTSVSYNEQFF.

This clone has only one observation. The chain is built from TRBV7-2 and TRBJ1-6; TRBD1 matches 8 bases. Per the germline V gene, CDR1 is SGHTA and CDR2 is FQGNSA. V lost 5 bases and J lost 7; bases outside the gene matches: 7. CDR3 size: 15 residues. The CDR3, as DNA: TGTGCCAGCAGCCCGGACAGGGCGAGGAATTCACCCCTCCACTTT. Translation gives CASSPDRARNSPLHF.

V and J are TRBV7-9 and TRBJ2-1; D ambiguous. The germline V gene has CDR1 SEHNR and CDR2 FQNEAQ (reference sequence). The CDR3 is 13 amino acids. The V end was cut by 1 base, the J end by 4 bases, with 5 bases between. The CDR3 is CASSLVQYNEQFF. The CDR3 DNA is TGTGCCAGCAGCTTAGTACAATACAATGAGCAGTTCTTC.

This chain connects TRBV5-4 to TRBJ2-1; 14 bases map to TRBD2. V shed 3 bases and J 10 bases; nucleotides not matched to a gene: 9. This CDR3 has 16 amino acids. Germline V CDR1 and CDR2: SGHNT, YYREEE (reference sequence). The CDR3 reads CASSSGGTSGRGEQFF. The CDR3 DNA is TGTGCCAGCAGCTCTGGCGGGACTAGCGGGAGAGGCGAGCAGTTCTTC. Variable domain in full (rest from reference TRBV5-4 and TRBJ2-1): ETGVTQSPTHLIKTRGQQVTLRCSSQSGHNTVSWYQQALGQGPQFIFQYYREEENGRGNFPPRFSGLQFPNYSSELNVNALELDDSALYLCASSSGGTSGRGEQFFGPGTRLTVL.

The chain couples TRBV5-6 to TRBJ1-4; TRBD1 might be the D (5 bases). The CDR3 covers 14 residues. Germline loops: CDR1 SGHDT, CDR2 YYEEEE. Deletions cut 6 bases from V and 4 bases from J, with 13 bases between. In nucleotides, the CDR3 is TGTGCCAGCAAACAGGCGGCCCATAATGAAAAACTGTTTTTT. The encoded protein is CASKQAAHNEKLFF.

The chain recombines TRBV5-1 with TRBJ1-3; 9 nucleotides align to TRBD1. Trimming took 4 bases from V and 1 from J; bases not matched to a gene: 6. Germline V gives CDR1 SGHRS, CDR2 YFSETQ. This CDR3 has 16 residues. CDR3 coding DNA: TGCGCCAGCAGCCCGGGGGACAGGGTTTCTGGAAACACCATATATTTT. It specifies CASSPGDRVSGNTIYF.

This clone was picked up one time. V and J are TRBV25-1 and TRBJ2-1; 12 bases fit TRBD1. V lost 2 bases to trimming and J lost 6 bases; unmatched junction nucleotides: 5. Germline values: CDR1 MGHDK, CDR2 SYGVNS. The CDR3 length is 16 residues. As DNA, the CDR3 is TGTGCCAGCAGTGAACAGGGACAGGGGGCCTTCAATGAGCAGTTCTTC. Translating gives CASSEQGQGAFNEQFF.

Written as DNA, the CDR3 is TGTGCCAGCAGCTTCGGCAGGGTCTCCTACGAGCAGTACTTC. It yields the protein CASSFGRVSYEQYF. This sequence joins TRBV11-3 and TRBJ2-7, with D possibly TRBD1 on 5 matching bases. The V and J ends lost 3 bases and 0 bases respectively, with 9 bases between them. The CDR3 is 14 amino acids. The germline V gene encodes CDR1 SGHNT and CDR2 YENEEA.

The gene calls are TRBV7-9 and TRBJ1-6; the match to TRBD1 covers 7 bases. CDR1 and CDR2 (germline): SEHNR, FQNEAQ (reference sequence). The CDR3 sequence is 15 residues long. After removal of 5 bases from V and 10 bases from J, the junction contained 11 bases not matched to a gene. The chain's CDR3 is CASSPGKGARSPLHF. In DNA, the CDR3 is TGTGCCAGCAGCCCTGGTAAGGGGGCTAGATCACCCCTCCACTTT. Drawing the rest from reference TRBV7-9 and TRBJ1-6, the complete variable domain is DTGVSQNPRHKITKRGQNVTFRCDPISEHNRLYWYRQTLGQGPEFLTYFQNEAQLEKSRLLSDRFSAERPKGSFSTLEIQRTEQGDSAMYLCASSPGKGARSPLHFGNGTRLTVT.

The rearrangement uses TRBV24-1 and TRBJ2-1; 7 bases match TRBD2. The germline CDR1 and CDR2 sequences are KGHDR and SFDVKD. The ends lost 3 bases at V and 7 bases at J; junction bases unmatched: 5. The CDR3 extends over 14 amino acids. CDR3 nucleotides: TGTGCCACCAGTGATGTAGCGGGCTTTAATGAGCAGTTCTTC. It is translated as CATSDVAGFNEQFF.

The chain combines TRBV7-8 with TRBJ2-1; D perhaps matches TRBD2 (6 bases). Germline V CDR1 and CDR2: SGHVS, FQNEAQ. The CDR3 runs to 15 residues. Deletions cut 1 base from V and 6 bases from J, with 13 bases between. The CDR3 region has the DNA TGTGCCAGCAGCTTAGGTTGGGGGGATCGCAATGAGCAGTTCTTC. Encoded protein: CASSLGWGDRNEQFF.

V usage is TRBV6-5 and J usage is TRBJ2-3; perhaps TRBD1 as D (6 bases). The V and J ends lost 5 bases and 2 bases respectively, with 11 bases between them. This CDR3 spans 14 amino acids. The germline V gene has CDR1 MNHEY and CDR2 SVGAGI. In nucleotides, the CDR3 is TGTGCCAGCAGTAACAGGGCGCTCACAGATACGCAGTATTTT. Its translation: CASSNRALTDTQYF.